Described below is a single T cell receptor (beta chain) sequence and its context. This sample was included in a study of blood T cell repertoires in COVID-19. Across the study: The study drew acute and convalescent COVID-19 samples from the United States, Italy and Spain.

Germline V CDR1 and CDR2: SGHDT, YYEEEE. This CDR3 comprises 13 residues. V was shortened by 0 bases and J by 5 bases, with 8 bases between the two germline ends. Participants had their cohort set by participant-reported clinical history. Symptom resolution, clearance, or two negative PCRs marked donors in Cohort 3 as recovered. This table comes from immunoSEQ multiplex PCR, and its TCRdb copy is limited to in-frame clones, with some not included. The sample carries roughly 320,000 clones, more than 75% recorded once. The source of this sequence is a man aged 25-40 years who had recovered from COVID-19. The source material was PBMCs or T cells enriched from blood (not recorded which). The chain uses TRBV5-6 and TRBJ1-2; the D gene is possibly TRBD1 (5 bases). This CDR3 is CASSLGRAYGYTF. The CDR3 nucleotides read TGTGCCAGCAGCTTGGGCAGGGCATATGGCTACACCTTC.